The TCR beta chain under discussion was sequenced for a study of vaccination and CD4 T cells after COVID-19. Across the whole study: Stimulation of the cells used overlapping spike peptide pools from SARS-CoV-2 and from the common cold coronaviruses HCoV-NL63, HCoV-OC43 and HCoV-229E.

Treatment reported: roughly 10-day PBMC culture with coronavirus spike peptide pools or control peptides (ViraFEST assay). Samples of CD4+ T cells were obtained from the unexposed donor before the COVID-19 pandemic (2011-2018). The Oncomine TCR Beta short-read assay was applied to DNA of cultured CD4+ T cells. TCRdb analysed the PCR reads with MiXCR anew, one entry per CDR3 protein. The sample lists roughly 10,000 distinct CDR3 sequences, roughly 60% occurring once. In this sample, this clonotype turned up once. The antigen remains undetermined. Looked up from germline, CDR1 is MNHEY and CDR2 is SVGAGI. V shed 0 bases, J shed 2 bases, and the junction held 6 bases outside the gene matches. The CDR3 is 17 amino acids.

This receptor was obtained from a human donor in good health. The chain couples TRBV6-5 to TRBJ2-7; 11 bases agree with TRBD2. The sequencing sample was made of CD4+ T cells from blood, cultured in vitro. This CDR3 is CASSYSNLLAGAYEQYF. For the CDR3, the DNA is TGTGCCAGCAGTTACTCGAATTTACTAGCGGGGGCCTACGAGCAGTACTTC.